Sequencing of this T cell receptor delta chain was carried out in a study of delta chains in infants with herpesvirus infections. About the study: Infants in Uganda were tracked from birth through primary CMV infection.

Reverse transcription of PBMC RNA used primers specific for the gamma and delta chains. TCRdb reran clone calling via CATT on the RT-PCR reads. Among some 900 delta-chain clones, 35% to 40% were seen once, and the ten largest hold about 10%. General study findings and limits: 4 of 18 CMV-infected infants carried the public Vdelta1 clonotype, including one congenital. Public-clonotype frequency seemingly fell with older age at infection.

With respect to this clone: Its antigen is undetermined.

Germline assignment: CDR1 TSWWSYY and CDR2 QGS. V was pared by 2 bases and J by 2 bases, with 16 bases of the junction left unmatched. The CDR3 spans 20 residues. The TCR comes from a human donor who was a Ugandan infant, either HIV-exposed or HIV-unexposed (not recorded which). This sample comprised peripheral blood, obtained at time point 2 of longitudinal follow-up. The chain couples TRDV1 to TRDJ1; 11 nucleotides match TRDD3. This chain's CDR3 is CALGEVGLLGDIPATDKLIF. The CDR3 DNA sequence: TGTGCTCTTGGGGAAGTTGGGTTACTGGGGGATATTCCGGCGACCGATAAACTCATCTTT.